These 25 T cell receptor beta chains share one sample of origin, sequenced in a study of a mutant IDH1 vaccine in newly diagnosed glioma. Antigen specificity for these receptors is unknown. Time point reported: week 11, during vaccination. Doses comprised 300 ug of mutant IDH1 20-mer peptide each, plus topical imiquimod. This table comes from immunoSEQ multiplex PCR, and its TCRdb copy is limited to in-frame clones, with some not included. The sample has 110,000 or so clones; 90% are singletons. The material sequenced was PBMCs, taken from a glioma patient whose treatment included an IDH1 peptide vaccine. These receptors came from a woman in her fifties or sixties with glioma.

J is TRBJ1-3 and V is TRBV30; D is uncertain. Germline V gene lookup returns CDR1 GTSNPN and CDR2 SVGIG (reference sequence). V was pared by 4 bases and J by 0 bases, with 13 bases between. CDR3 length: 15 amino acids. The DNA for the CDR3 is TGTGCCTGGACCCGGGATTCGCTCTCTGGAAACACCATATATTTT. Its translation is CAWTRDSLSGNTIYF. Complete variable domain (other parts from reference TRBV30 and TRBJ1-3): SQTIHQWPATLVQPVGSPLSLECTVEGTSNPNLYWYRQAAGRGLQLLFYSVGIGQISSEVPQNLSASRPQDRQFILSSKKLLLSDSGFYLCAWTRDSLSGNTIYFGEGSWLTVV.

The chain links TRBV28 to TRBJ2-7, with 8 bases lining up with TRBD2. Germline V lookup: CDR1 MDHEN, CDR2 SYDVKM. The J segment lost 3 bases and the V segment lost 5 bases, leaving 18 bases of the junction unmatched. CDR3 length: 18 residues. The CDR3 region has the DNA TGTGCCAGCAGTCCGAAAGGGACTCTACGACTAGCGAACTACGAGCAGTACTTC. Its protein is CASSPKGTLRLANYEQYF.

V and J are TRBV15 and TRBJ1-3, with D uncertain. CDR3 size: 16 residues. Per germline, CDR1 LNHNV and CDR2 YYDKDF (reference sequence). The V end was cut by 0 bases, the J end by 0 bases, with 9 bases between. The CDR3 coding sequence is TGTGCCACCAGCAGAGATTATGGGGACTCTGGAAACACCATATATTTT. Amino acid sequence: CATSRDYGDSGNTIYF.

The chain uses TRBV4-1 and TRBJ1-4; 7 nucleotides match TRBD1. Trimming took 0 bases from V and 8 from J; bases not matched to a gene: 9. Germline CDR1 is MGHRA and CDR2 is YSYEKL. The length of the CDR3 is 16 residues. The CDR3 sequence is CASSQETGALSEKLFF. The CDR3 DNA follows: TGCGCCAGCAGCCAAGAAACAGGGGCCCTTAGCGAAAAACTGTTTTTT.

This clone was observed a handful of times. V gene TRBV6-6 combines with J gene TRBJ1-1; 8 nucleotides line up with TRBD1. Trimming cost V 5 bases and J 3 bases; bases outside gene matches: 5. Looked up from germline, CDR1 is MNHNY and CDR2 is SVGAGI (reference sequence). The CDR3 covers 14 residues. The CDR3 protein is CASSAQGADTEAFF. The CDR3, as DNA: TGTGCCAGCAGTGCGCAGGGGGCGGACACTGAAGCTTTCTTT.

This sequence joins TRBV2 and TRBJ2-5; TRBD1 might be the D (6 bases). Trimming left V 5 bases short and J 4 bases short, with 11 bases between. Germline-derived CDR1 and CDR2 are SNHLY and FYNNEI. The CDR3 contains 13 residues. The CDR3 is CASSRTRGETQYF. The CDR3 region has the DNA TGTGCCAGCAGTCGAACCAGGGGAGAGACCCAGTACTTC. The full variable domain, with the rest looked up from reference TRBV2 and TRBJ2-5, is EPEVTQTPSHQVTQMGQEVILRCVPISNHLYFYWYRQILGQKVEFLVSFYNNEISEKSEIFDDQFSVERPDGSNFTLKIRSTKLEDSAMYFCASSRTRGETQYFGPGTRLLVL.

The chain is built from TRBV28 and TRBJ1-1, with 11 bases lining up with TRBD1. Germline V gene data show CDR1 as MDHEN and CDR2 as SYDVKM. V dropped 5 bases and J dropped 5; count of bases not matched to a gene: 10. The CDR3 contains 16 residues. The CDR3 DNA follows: TGTGCCAGCAGTGAGGGACAGGGGGAAGGGAGGACTGAAGCTTTCTTT. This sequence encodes CASSEGQGEGRTEAFF.

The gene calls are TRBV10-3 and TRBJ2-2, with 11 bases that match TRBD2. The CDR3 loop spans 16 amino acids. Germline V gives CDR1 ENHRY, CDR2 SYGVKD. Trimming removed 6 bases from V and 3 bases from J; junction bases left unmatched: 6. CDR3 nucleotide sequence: TGTGCCATCAGCCCTACTAGCGGGAGACACACCGGGGAGCTGTTTTTT. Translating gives CAISPTSGRHTGELFF.

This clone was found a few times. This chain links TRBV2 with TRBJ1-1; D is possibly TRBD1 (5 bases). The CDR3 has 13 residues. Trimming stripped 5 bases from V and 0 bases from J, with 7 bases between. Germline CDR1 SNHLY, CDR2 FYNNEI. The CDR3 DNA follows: TGTGCCAGCAGTCGGGACCTGAACACTGAAGCTTTCTTT. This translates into CASSRDLNTEAFF.

The CDR3 is CASSETGYTEAFF. Written as DNA, the CDR3 is TGTGCCAGCTCAGAGACAGGGTACACTGAAGCTTTCTTT. The rearrangement uses TRBV18 and TRBJ1-1; 7 bases are shared with TRBD1. The junction had 3 bases not matched to a gene; V was cut back by 5 bases and J by 3 bases. CDR1 and CDR2 from the germline V gene are KGHSH and LQKENI. The CDR3 loop spans 13 amino acids.

DNA of the CDR3: TGTGCCTGGATTGGTTTTAATGCCAACGTCCTGACTTTC. It specifies CAWIGFNANVLTF. V usage is TRBV30 and J usage is TRBJ2-6; the D is unclear. Germline values: CDR1 GTSNPN, CDR2 SVGIG (reference sequence). The CDR3 has 13 residues. V dropped 4 bases and J dropped 7 bases, with 11 bases sitting between them.

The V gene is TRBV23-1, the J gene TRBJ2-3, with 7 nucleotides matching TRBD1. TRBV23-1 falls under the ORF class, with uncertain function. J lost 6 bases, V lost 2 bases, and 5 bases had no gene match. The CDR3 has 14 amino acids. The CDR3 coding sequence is TGCGCCAGCAGTCAAACAGGGGTTTATGATACGCAGTATTTT. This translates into CASSQTGVYDTQYF.

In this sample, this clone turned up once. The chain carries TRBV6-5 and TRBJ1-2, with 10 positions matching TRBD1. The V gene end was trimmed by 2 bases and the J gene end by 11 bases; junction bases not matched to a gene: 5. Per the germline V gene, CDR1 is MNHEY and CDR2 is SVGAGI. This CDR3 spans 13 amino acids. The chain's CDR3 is CASSYDRGRAYTF. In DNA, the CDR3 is TGTGCCAGCAGTTACGACAGGGGGCGGGCGTACACCTTC.

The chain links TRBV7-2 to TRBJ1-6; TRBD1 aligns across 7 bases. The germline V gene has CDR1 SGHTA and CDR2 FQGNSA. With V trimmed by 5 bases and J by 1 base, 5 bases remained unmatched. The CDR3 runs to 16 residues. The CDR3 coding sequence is TGTGCCAGCAGCCAGATGACAGGGTCCTATAATTCACCCCTCCACTTT. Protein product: CASSQMTGSYNSPLHF.

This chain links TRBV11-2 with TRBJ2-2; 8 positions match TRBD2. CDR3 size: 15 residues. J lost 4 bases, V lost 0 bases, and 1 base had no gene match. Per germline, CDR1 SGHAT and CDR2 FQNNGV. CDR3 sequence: CASSLDRGGTGELFF. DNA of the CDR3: TGTGCCAGCAGCTTAGATCGGGGGGGCACCGGGGAGCTGTTTTTT.

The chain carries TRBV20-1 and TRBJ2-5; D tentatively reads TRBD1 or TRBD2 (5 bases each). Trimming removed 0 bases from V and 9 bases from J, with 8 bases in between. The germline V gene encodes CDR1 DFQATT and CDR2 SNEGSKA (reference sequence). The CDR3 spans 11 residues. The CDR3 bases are TGCAGTGCTAGAGATATGGGGGCCCAGTACTTC. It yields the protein CSARDMGAQYF.

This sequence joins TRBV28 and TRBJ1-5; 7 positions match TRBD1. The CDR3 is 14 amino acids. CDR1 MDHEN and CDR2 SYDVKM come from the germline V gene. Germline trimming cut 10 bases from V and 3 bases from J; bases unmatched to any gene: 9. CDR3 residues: CATLGGGLNQPQHF. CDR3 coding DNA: TGTGCCACCCTAGGAGGGGGCCTCAATCAGCCCCAGCATTTT. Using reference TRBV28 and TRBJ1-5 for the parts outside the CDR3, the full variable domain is DVKVTQSSRYLVKRTGEKVFLECVQDMDHENMFWYRQDPGLGLRLIYFSYDVKMKEKGDIPEGYSVSREKKERFSLILESASTNQTSMYLCATLGGGLNQPQHFGDGTRLSIL.

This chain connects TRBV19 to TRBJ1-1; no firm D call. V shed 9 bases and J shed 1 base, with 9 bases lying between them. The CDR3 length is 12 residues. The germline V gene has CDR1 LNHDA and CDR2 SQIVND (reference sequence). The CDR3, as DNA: TGTGCCAGCTCACATAGGAACACTGAAGCTTTCTTT. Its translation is CASSHRNTEAFF.

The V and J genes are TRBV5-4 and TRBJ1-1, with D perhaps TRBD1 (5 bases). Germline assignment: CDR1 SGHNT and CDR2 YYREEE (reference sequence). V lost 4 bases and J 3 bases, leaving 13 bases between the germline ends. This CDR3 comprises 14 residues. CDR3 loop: CASSPRVEDTEAFF. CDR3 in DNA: TGTGCCAGCAGCCCCAGGGTGGAGGACACTGAAGCTTTCTTT.

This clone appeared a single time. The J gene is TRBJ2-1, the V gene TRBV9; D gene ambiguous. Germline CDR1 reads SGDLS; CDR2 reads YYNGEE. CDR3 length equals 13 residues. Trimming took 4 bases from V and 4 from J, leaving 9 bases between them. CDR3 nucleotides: TGTGCCAGCAGCCCTCCGAGATACAATGAGCAGTTCTTC. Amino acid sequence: CASSPPRYNEQFF.

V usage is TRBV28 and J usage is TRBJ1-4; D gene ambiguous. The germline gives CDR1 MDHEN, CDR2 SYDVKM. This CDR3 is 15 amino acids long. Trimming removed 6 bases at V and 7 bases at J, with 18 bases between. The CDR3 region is CASSPRMWGGEKLFF. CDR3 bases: TGTGCCAGCAGCCCAAGAATGTGGGGAGGTGAAAAACTGTTTTTT.

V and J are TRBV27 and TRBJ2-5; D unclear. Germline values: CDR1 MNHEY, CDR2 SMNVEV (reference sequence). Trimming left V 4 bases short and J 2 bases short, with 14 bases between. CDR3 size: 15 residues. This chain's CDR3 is CASSSKRRIQETQYF. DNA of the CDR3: TGTGCCAGCAGTTCAAAAAGGCGGATACAAGAGACCCAGTACTTC.

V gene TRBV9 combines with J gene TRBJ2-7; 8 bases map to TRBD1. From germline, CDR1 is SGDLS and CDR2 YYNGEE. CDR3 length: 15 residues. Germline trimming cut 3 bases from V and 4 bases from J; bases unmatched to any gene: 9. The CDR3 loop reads CASSARTGRLYEQYF. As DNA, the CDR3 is TGTGCCAGCAGCGCCCGGACAGGGAGGCTTTACGAGCAGTACTTC.

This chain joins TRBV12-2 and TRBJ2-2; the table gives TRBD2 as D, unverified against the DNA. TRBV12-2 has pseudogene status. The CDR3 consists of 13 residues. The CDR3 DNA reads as TGTGCAAGTCGCCCCCGGGGAACCGGGGAGCTGTTTTTT. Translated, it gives CASRPRGTGELFF.

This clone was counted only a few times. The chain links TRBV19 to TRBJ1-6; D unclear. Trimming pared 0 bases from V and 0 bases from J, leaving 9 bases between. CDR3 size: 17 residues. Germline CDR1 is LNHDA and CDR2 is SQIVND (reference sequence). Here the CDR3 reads CASSIEAGSSYNSPLHF. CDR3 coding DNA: TGTGCCAGTAGTATAGAGGCCGGGAGCTCCTATAATTCACCCCTCCACTTT.